The next 10 T cell receptor beta chains were all read from a single sample in a study of identical twins. TCRdb fed the 5' RACE reads into MiXCR, producing one record per CDR3 protein. The sample carries 1.5 million to 2 million distinct CDR3 sequences, about 31% recorded once. The source material was cord blood. The receptor source for this set is a newborn girl in good health.

This clonotype occurred a few times. V is TRBV21-1 and J is TRBJ2-7; TRBD1 is the table's D call, not checked against the DNA. TRBV21-1 is assigned pseudogene status. CDR3 length: 14 amino acids. The CDR3 here is CASSNRDRSYEQYF. The CDR3 DNA reads as TGTGCCAGCAGCAATCGGGACAGGTCCTACGAGCAGTACTTC.

V usage is TRBV2 and J usage is TRBJ2-3; D uncertain. Germline loops: CDR1 SNHLY, CDR2 FYNNEI. The CDR3 consists of 14 residues. V was pared by 6 bases and J by 1 base, with 11 bases between. CDR3 nucleotide sequence: TGTGCCAGCAGATTTAGCCTTGGCACAGATACGCAGTATTTT. It is translated as CASRFSLGTDTQYF.

This clonotype was recorded a few times. The chain uses TRBV11-1 and TRBJ2-1; D gene uncertain. V lost 3 bases, J lost 8 bases, and 11 bases lay in between. The CDR3 is 13 residues long. Germline V gene sequence: CDR1 SGHAT, CDR2 FQDESV (reference sequence). DNA of the CDR3: TGTGCCAGCAGCTTCTCCCCGGTCGATGAGCAGTTCTTC. Translation: CASSFSPVDEQFF. Full variable domain (missing parts from reference TRBV11-1 and TRBJ2-1): EAEVAQSPRYKITEKSQAVAFWCDPISGHATLYWYRQILGQGPELLVQFQDESVVDDSQLPKDRFSAERLKGVDSTLKIQPAELGDSAMYLCASSFSPVDEQFFGPGTRLTVL.

This clonotype was observed a few times. V is TRBV20-1 and J is TRBJ1-2; no definite D call. V lost 0 bases, J lost 1 base, and 12 bases lay in between. This CDR3 region has 15 residues. Germline loops: CDR1 DFQATT, CDR2 SNEGSKA (reference sequence). CDR3 sequence (DNA): TGCAGTGCTAGAGACCTAGGCTTCCTTAACTATGGCTACACCTTC. Its protein product is CSARDLGFLNYGYTF.

This clonotype showed up just a few times. This sequence joins TRBV5-1 and TRBJ1-6, with TRBD1 matching over 8 bases. V was clipped by 4 bases and J by 7 bases; unmatched bases: 4. This CDR3 is 14 amino acids long. Germline CDR1 SGHRS, CDR2 YFSETQ. The CDR3 reads CASSKTGVNSPLHF. The CDR3 DNA is TGCGCCAGCAGCAAGACAGGGGTCAATTCACCCCTCCACTTT. Supplemented by reference TRBV5-1 and TRBJ1-6, the full variable domain reads KAGVTQTPRYLIKTRGQQVTLSCSPISGHRSVSWYQQTPGQGLQFLFEYFSETQRNKGNFPGRFSGRQFSNSRSEMNVSTLELGDSALYLCASSKTGVNSPLHFGNGTRLTVT.

This clonotype was seen ten or more times. The J gene is TRBJ2-7, the V gene TRBV20-1; no clear D gene. Trimming pared 2 bases from V and 1 base from J, leaving 9 bases between. This CDR3 has 13 amino acids. In germline, CDR1 is DFQATT, CDR2 SNEGSKA (reference sequence). The CDR3 DNA follows: TGCAGTGCTAGAAAGGCCTTTTCCTACGAGCAGTACTTC. Amino acid sequence: CSARKAFSYEQYF.

This clonotype was observed a handful of times. This chain uses TRBV20-1 with TRBJ2-7, with 10 bases identical to TRBD1. With 5 bases clipped from V and 4 bases from J, the junction kept 8 bases outside the gene matches. CDR3 size: 14 residues. Per the germline V gene, CDR1 is DFQATT and CDR2 is SNEGSKA (reference sequence). The CDR3 spells CSAGLTGGVYEQYF. As DNA, the CDR3 is TGCAGTGCTGGTCTGACAGGGGGCGTTTACGAGCAGTACTTC.

This clonotype was counted between two and nine times. The chain is built from TRBV4-2 and TRBJ1-5; 9 bases align to TRBD1. The V gene end was trimmed by 1 base and the J gene end by 3 bases; junction bases not matched to a gene: 7. Per the germline V gene, CDR1 is LGHNA and CDR2 is YNFKEQ. The CDR3 is 17 amino acids. For the CDR3, the DNA is TGTGCCAGCAGCCAAGTAGCCCGGGACAGGGACAATCAGCCCCAGCATTTT. Translation gives CASSQVARDRDNQPQHF.

There are many counts of this clonotype. The chain couples TRBV28 to TRBJ2-3, with TRBD1 identical over 10 bases. J lost 3 bases, V lost 6 bases, and 6 bases had no gene match. CDR3 size: 15 residues. CDR1 MDHEN and CDR2 SYDVKM come from the germline V gene. The CDR3, as DNA: TGTGCCAGCAGCTTACCGGGACAGGGGACAGATACGCAGTATTTT. Its translation is CASSLPGQGTDTQYF. The complete variable domain, with remaining parts taken from reference TRBV28 and TRBJ2-3, reads DVKVTQSSRYLVKRTGEKVFLECVQDMDHENMFWYRQDPGLGLRLIYFSYDVKMKEKGDIPEGYSVSREKKERFSLILESASTNQTSMYLCASSLPGQGTDTQYFGPGTRLTVL.

This clonotype has only a few counts. This chain uses TRBV6-5 with TRBJ2-1, with 7 bases matching TRBD2. The germline gives CDR1 MNHEY, CDR2 SVGAGI. V gave up 5 bases and J gave up 3 bases; unmatched junction bases: 7. The CDR3 covers 15 residues. The CDR3 spells CASSAWREGYNEQFF. DNA for the CDR3: TGTGCCAGCAGTGCCTGGAGGGAGGGCTACAATGAGCAGTTCTTC.